These T cell receptor beta chains were read from a single sample in a study of shared clonotypes between healthy human individuals. This table comes from immunoSEQ multiplex PCR, and its TCRdb copy is limited to in-frame clones, with some not included. The top ten hold roughly 0.1% of the sample, which has 450,000 to 700,000 clones, 95% to 96% seen once. Sequencing used naive CD8+ T cells sorted from blood. The receptor set was obtained from a woman between 25 and 40 years old in good health. Each CDR3 is given with its conserved first and last residue.

TRBV6-6	TRBJ1-1	CASSYSGAGRAFF
TRBV28	TRBJ1-4	CASSPPWNEKLFF
TRBV28	TRBJ2-7	CASAPGHTNYEQCF
TRBV27	TRBJ2-2	CASSFGGDTGELFF
TRBV2	TRBJ2-4	CASKGIVHPVIKNIQYF
TRBV4-2	TRBJ2-7	CASSQDLGLLSYEQYF
TRBV19	TRBJ1-5	CASSTQGGNQPQHF
TRBV19	TRBJ1-2	CASSIADNYGYTF
TRBV28	TRBJ2-7	CASGDRGSYEQYF
TRBV2	TRBJ2-5	CASSQVEETQYF
TRBV25-1	TRBJ2-5	CASSADQETQYF
TRBV5-5	TRBJ1-2	CASSLVAGTGGAYYGYTF
TRBV28	TRBJ1-5	CASSLFGVGNQPQHF
TRBV6-1	TRBJ1-5	CASSDRTLNQPQHF
TRBV7-9	TRBJ2-1	CASSLGGFPYNEQFF
TRBV5-1	TRBJ2-7	CASSQWEGSVEQYF
TRBV19	TRBJ2-7	CASSIGNSPRFYEQYF
TRBV10-3	TRBJ2-3	CAIRDGDTQYF
TRBV7-6	TRBJ2-3	CASSRRDNPADTQYF
TRBV19	TRBJ1-4	CASTQRSDEKLFF
TRBV19	TRBJ2-7	CASSIRGQVYEQYF
TRBV4-1	TRBJ2-1	CASSQYTGSRLSSYNEQFF
TRBV6-6	TRBJ1-1	CASSYSNGNTEAFF
TRBV10-1	TRBJ2-7	CASSDNNAWDEQYF
TRBV9	TRBJ2-7	CASSPWRERPREQYF
TRBV13	TRBJ2-6	CASSLGQVGANVLTF
TRBV5-6	TRBJ1-2	CASSLVVGNYGYTF
TRBV19	TRBJ2-7	CASSIGAGSVSYEQYF
TRBV6-4	TRBJ1-1	CARETVNTEAFF
TRBV19	-	CASSFSISYEQYF
TRBV2	TRBJ2-4	CASSEAWGIENIQYF
TRBV9	TRBJ2-2	CASSDPGLVGTGELFF
TRBV28	TRBJ2-5	CASSFTETQYF
TRBV7-9	TRBJ1-2	CASSLGTGINYGYTF
TRBV20-1	TRBJ1-1	CSASLESAFF
TRBV15	TRBJ1-5	CATSFGQNQPQHF
TRBV5-6	TRBJ1-2	CASSLASGNDGYTF
TRBV2	TRBJ1-2	CASSEPPYGYTF
TRBV27	TRBJ1-5	CASSLAGSRQPQHF
TRBV29-1	TRBJ2-1	CSVEGVAGSYNEQFF